Each of the 31 T cell receptor beta chains below was sequenced from the same sample in a study of cytomegalovirus exposure and HLA in healthy donors. The study ran its PCR with 60 Vbeta and 13 Jbeta primers. The repertoire was sequenced with immunoSEQ multiplex PCR; TCRdb's copy has only in-frame clones and lacks some. This table has around 70,000 clones, 62% appearing once. The sample taken for sequencing was PBMCs. These receptors were collected from a man between 25 and 39 years old in good health and CMV-seronegative.

V and J are TRBV9 and TRBJ1-1; 8 bases match TRBD1. The germline V gene encodes CDR1 SGDLS and CDR2 YYNGEE. The CDR3 spans 16 residues. Unmatched junction bases numbered 9, after V lost 0 bases and J lost 5 bases. CDR3 DNA: TGTGCCAGCAGCGTAGCTCTGGCAGGGGGCTTTACTGAAGCTTTCTTT. Translated: CASSVALAGGFTEAFF. Drawing the rest from reference TRBV9 and TRBJ1-1, the complete variable domain is DSGVTQTPKHLITATGQRVTLRCSPRSGDLSVYWYQQSLDQGLQFLIQYYNGEERAKGNILERFSAQQFPDLHSELNLSSLELGDSALYFCASSVALAGGFTEAFFGQGTRLTVV.

A few counts support this clone. V usage is TRBV5-1 and J usage is TRBJ2-3, with 11 positions matching TRBD2. Germline CDR1 is SGHRS and CDR2 is YFSETQ. V lost 4 bases, J lost 4 bases, and 8 bases stayed unmatched. This CDR3 has 16 residues. The CDR3: CASSAATSGGADTQYF. In DNA form, the CDR3 reads TGCGCCAGCAGCGCTGCCACTAGCGGGGGTGCAGATACGCAGTATTTT.

The rearrangement links TRBV20-1 to TRBJ2-7; a weak D match, TRBD1 (5 bases). The germline V gene encodes CDR1 DFQATT and CDR2 SNEGSKA (reference sequence). This CDR3 contains 11 residues. Trimming stripped 3 bases from V and 6 bases from J, with 9 bases between. CDR3 nucleotides: TGCAGTGCTAGTTCAGGGATCGAGCAGTACTTC. Protein: CSASSGIEQYF.

The V and J genes are TRBV6-6 and TRBJ2-5; possible D gene TRBD2, 6 bases. Germline V gene lookup returns CDR1 MNHNY and CDR2 SVGAGI (reference sequence). V lost 7 bases to trimming and J lost 5 bases, with 23 bases between them. The CDR3 covers 16 residues. Here the CDR3 DNA reads TGTGCCAGCATTAAAGGGGTAGAACTAGCAGGGGAGACCCAGTACTTC. Translated: CASIKGVELAGETQYF.

The rearrangement uses TRBV6-4 and TRBJ2-1, with TRBD2 matching over 10 bases. V shed 3 bases and J 9 bases; nucleotides not matched to a gene: 5. The length of the CDR3 is 14 residues. CDR1 and CDR2 from the germline V gene are MRHNA and SNTAGT. CDR3 sequence: CASSEVQRGGEQFF. The CDR3 coding sequence is TGTGCCAGCAGTGAGGTCCAGCGGGGGGGTGAGCAGTTCTTC.

This chain joins TRBV13 and TRBJ2-1, with TRBD2 matching 8 bases. The junction had 3 bases not matched to a gene; V was cut back by 5 bases and J by 6 bases. The CDR3 covers 13 residues. The germline gives CDR1 PRHDT, CDR2 FYEKMQ (reference sequence). Here the CDR3 DNA reads TGTGCCAGCAGCGCAACTAGCGGCAATGAGCAGTTCTTC. Translating it yields CASSATSGNEQFF.

Here the CDR3 DNA reads TGCGCCAGCAGCCCAGTAGCGGGGAACTACGAGCAGTACTTC. Its translation: CASSPVAGNYEQYF. This chain links TRBV5-1 with TRBJ2-7; 8 positions match TRBD2. V was pared by 4 bases and J by 3 bases, with 6 bases of the junction left unmatched. The germline V gene has CDR1 SGHRS and CDR2 YFSETQ. CDR3 length: 14 amino acids.

This rearrangement joins TRBV19 to TRBJ1-6, with 8 bases aligning to TRBD1. The CDR3 is 14 residues long. V shed 4 bases and J 10 bases; nucleotides not matched to a gene: 6. Per the germline V gene, CDR1 is LNHDA and CDR2 is SQIVND (reference sequence). CDR3 region: CASSTGGAYSPLHF. Written as DNA, the CDR3 is TGTGCCAGTAGTACAGGGGGCGCTTACTCACCCCTCCACTTT.

The chain links TRBV6-5 to TRBJ2-5; D possibly corresponds to TRBD1 (6 bases). The CDR3 length is 14 residues. V was trimmed by 5 bases and J by 4 bases, leaving 14 bases between them. CDR1 is MNHEY, CDR2 SVGAGI, per germline. The CDR3 loop is CASSPQGKVETQYF. The CDR3 nucleotides read TGTGCCAGCAGTCCCCAGGGGAAGGTAGAGACCCAGTACTTC.

Regarding this clone: This could be a read error, since a much larger clone is one nucleotide away. The V gene is TRBV19, the J gene TRBJ1-5; weak D call: TRBD1 (6 bases). This CDR3 region has 15 residues. Looked up from germline, CDR1 is LNHDA and CDR2 is SQIVND (reference sequence). Trimming shortened V by 8 bases and J by 1 base, and 15 bases separated the two germline ends. In DNA, the CDR3 is TGTGCCAGTGACGATGGACAGATCAGCAATCAGCCCCAGCATTTT. Translated: CASDDGQISNQPQHF.

The J gene is TRBJ1-4, the V gene TRBV11-2, with 7 bases that match TRBD1. V lost 5 bases, J lost 4 bases, and 10 bases stayed unmatched. The CDR3 loop spans 16 amino acids. CDR1 SGHAT and CDR2 FQNNGV come from the germline V gene. The CDR3 region has the DNA TGTGCCAGCAGCCCAGACAGGGAGTGGGATAATGAAAAACTGTTTTTT. Translated: CASSPDREWDNEKLFF.

The chain has TRBV7-2 and TRBJ2-3; possibly TRBD2 for D (6 bases). Trimming pared 3 bases from V and 0 bases from J, leaving 10 bases between. Germline loops: CDR1 SGHTA, CDR2 FQGNSA. The CDR3 length is 15 residues. CDR3 DNA: TGTGCCAGCAGCTTCGGCGGGGAGAGCACAGATACGCAGTATTTT. As protein: CASSFGGESTDTQYF.

The chain combines TRBV19 with TRBJ1-1, with no clear D. V was pared by 5 bases and J by 8 bases, with 12 bases between. The CDR3 has 12 residues. The V gene's germline CDR1 is LNHDA and CDR2 SQIVND (reference sequence). Here the CDR3 DNA reads TGTGCCAGTAGTCCAGGCCTCCCCGAAGCTTTCTTT. Its protein is CASSPGLPEAFF.

The CDR3 coding sequence is TGTGCCAGCAGCTCGCAACCCGCGGCTAACTATGGCTACACCTTC. This gives the protein CASSSQPAANYGYTF. The chain employs TRBV5-4 and TRBJ1-2; D unclear. In germline, CDR1 is SGHNT, CDR2 YYREEE (reference sequence). This CDR3 spans 15 amino acids. V was shortened by 3 bases and J by 0 bases, with 12 bases between the two germline ends.

The chain couples TRBV6-6 to TRBJ2-1, with 11 bases identical to TRBD1. The V segment lost 0 bases and the J segment 7 bases; nucleotides outside the gene matches: 5. The V gene's germline CDR1 is MNHNY and CDR2 SVGAGI (reference sequence). This CDR3 has 16 residues. CDR3 nucleotide sequence: TGTGCCAGCAGTTACTCGTGGACAGGGGGCCAAAATGAGCAGTTCTTC. This encodes CASSYSWTGGQNEQFF.

The CDR3 DNA is TGTGCCAGCAGAGCAAGCTCCTATAATTCACCCCTCCACTTT. It translates to CASRASSYNSPLHF. The J gene is TRBJ1-6, the V gene TRBV6-4; D is ambiguous. CDR3 length equals 14 residues. The germline V gene encodes CDR1 MRHNA and CDR2 SNTAGT. V lost 6 bases and J lost 0, with 6 bases in between.

This chain joins TRBV19 and TRBJ1-5, with D possibly matching TRBD1 (5 bases). Germline CDR1 LNHDA, CDR2 SQIVND (reference sequence). The CDR3 has 13 residues. Trimming left V 3 bases short and J 4 bases short, with 7 bases between. CDR3 sequence (DNA): TGTGCCAGTAGTATGACAGTAAATCAGCCCCAGCATTTT. It encodes CASSMTVNQPQHF.

The chain joins TRBV29-1 to TRBJ2-7, with no clear D. The germline V and J ends were trimmed by 2 bases and 0 bases, with 8 bases remaining between them. Germline loops: CDR1 SQVTM, CDR2 ANQGSEA. This CDR3 is 13 amino acids long. The chain's CDR3 is CSVEITGSYEQYF. The CDR3 DNA reads as TGCAGCGTTGAAATCACCGGCTCCTACGAGCAGTACTTC.

The V gene is TRBV6-5, the J gene TRBJ1-6, with D tentatively TRBD1 (5 bases). The V and J ends lost 7 bases and 7 bases respectively, with 14 bases between them. Germline CDR1 is MNHEY and CDR2 is SVGAGI. This CDR3 spans 14 amino acids. The CDR3 spells CASKHDSWNSPLHF. The CDR3 nucleotides are TGTGCCAGCAAGCATGACAGTTGGAATTCACCCCTCCACTTT.

The chain links TRBV7-8 to TRBJ2-6, with a weak D call TRBD1 (6 bases). The V end lost 6 bases, the J end lost 4 bases, and 13 bases lay between the germline ends. Germline V gene lookup returns CDR1 SGHVS and CDR2 FQNEAQ. This CDR3 has 15 amino acids. The CDR3 protein is CASSYHRAGANVLTF. CDR3 bases: TGTGCCAGCAGTTACCACAGGGCCGGGGCCAACGTCCTGACTTTC.

This rearrangement joins TRBV6-1 to TRBJ2-6, with D hard to call. The CDR3 loop spans 12 amino acids. The germline CDR1 and CDR2 sequences are MNHNS and SASEGT. Trimming shortened V by 6 bases and J by 4 bases, and 4 bases separated the two germline ends. This CDR3 is CASSLGANVLTF. DNA of the CDR3: TGTGCCAGCAGCCTGGGGGCCAACGTCCTGACTTTC.

This chain joins TRBV5-4 and TRBJ1-4; the D is unclear. The V gene's germline CDR1 is SGHNT and CDR2 YYREEE (reference sequence). The V and J ends lost 4 bases and 8 bases respectively, with 12 bases between them. The CDR3 has 13 residues. The chain's CDR3 is CASSPSKNEKLFF. The CDR3 DNA follows: TGTGCCAGCAGCCCCTCTAAGAACGAAAAACTGTTTTTT.

The chain combines TRBV13 with TRBJ1-2, with a possible D match to TRBD1 (6 bases). The CDR3 is 14 amino acids. CDR1 is PRHDT and CDR2 is FYEKMQ in the germline V gene (reference sequence). V was shortened by 1 base and J by 4 bases, with 10 bases between the two germline ends. The CDR3 nucleotides read TGTGCCAGCAGCTTAGAACAGGGTGCCTATGGCTACACCTTC. Residues: CASSLEQGAYGYTF.

This clone appeared a few times. The chain links TRBV6-1 to TRBJ2-7; 9 nucleotides line up with TRBD1. V lost 2 bases, J lost 2 bases, and 4 bases stayed unmatched. The CDR3 covers 15 residues. Germline-derived CDR1 and CDR2 are MNHNS and SASEGT. DNA of the CDR3: TGTGCCAGCAGTGAAAACAGGGGGCCAACCTACGAGCAGTACTTC. Encoded protein: CASSENRGPTYEQYF.

DNA of the CDR3: TGTGCCAGCAGCTGGTCCAGACAGGGGCAAGAGACCCAGTACTTC. It encodes CASSWSRQGQETQYF. The chain has TRBV14 and TRBJ2-5, with 8 bases lining up with TRBD1. Germline V CDR1 and CDR2: SGHDN, FVKESK. The CDR3 totals 15 residues. After removal of 5 bases from V and 2 bases from J, the junction contained 7 bases not matched to a gene.

The rearrangement joins TRBV2 to TRBJ2-7; 7 bases map to TRBD2. With 7 bases clipped from V and 3 bases from J, the junction kept 6 bases outside the gene matches. The CDR3 has 13 residues. Looked up from germline, CDR1 is SNHLY and CDR2 is FYNNEI. The CDR3 spells CASTQGGGYEQYF. Here the CDR3 DNA reads TGTGCCAGCACCCAAGGCGGGGGCTACGAGCAGTACTTC. Filled out from reference TRBV2 and TRBJ2-7, the complete variable domain reads EPEVTQTPSHQVTQMGQEVILRCVPISNHLYFYWYRQILGQKVEFLVSFYNNEISEKSEIFDDQFSVERPDGSNFTLKIRSTKLEDSAMYFCASTQGGGYEQYFGPGTRLTVT.

This clone has just a few counts. This chain connects TRBV7-8 to TRBJ2-1; 8 nucleotides align to TRBD1. The germline gives CDR1 SGHVS, CDR2 FQNEAQ. The CDR3 contains 14 residues. V gave up 3 bases and J gave up 4 bases; unmatched junction bases: 2. In nucleotides, the CDR3 is TGTGCCAGCAGCTTGGACAGGGAATACAATGAGCAGTTCTTC. Protein sequence: CASSLDREYNEQFF. The complete variable domain, with remaining parts taken from reference TRBV7-8 and TRBJ2-1, reads GAGVSQSPRYKVAKRGQDVALRCDPISGHVSLFWYQQALGQGPEFLTYFQNEAQLDKSGLPSDRFFAERPEGSVSTLKIQRTQQEDSAVYLCASSLDREYNEQFFGPGTRLTVL.

V usage is TRBV4-2 and J usage is TRBJ2-1; TRBD2 agrees at 16 bases. Losses at the gene ends were 4 bases for V and 7 bases for J; bases not matched to a gene: 4. The CDR3 sequence is 16 residues long. Germline CDR1 LGHNA, CDR2 YNFKEQ. CDR3 loop: CASSRTGLAGGNEQFF. In nucleotides, the CDR3 is TGTGCCAGCAGCCGGACGGGACTAGCGGGGGGGAATGAGCAGTTCTTC.

This sequence joins TRBV7-9 and TRBJ2-5; 8 bases fit TRBD2. This CDR3 has 13 residues. The V gene end was trimmed by 4 bases and the J gene end by 3 bases; junction bases not matched to a gene: 1. Germline CDR1 and CDR2: SEHNR and FQNEAQ (reference sequence). The CDR3 DNA is TGTGCCAGCAGCTCGGGACTAGAAGAGACCCAGTACTTC. Protein: CASSSGLEETQYF.

The gene calls are TRBV7-6 and TRBJ2-5, with 7 positions matching TRBD1. After removal of 1 base from V and 10 bases from J, the junction contained 6 bases not matched to a gene. The CDR3 length is 13 residues. The germline gives CDR1 SGHVS, CDR2 FNYEAQ. The CDR3 region is CASSLVNRGDQYF. In DNA form, the CDR3 reads TGTGCCAGCAGCTTAGTTAACAGGGGAGACCAGTACTTC. Filled out from reference TRBV7-6 and TRBJ2-5, the complete variable domain reads GAGVSQSPRYKVTKRGQDVALRCDPISGHVSLYWYRQALGQGPEFLTYFNYEAQQDKSGLPNDRFSAERPEGSISTLTIQRTEQRDSAMYRCASSLVNRGDQYFGPGTRLLVL.

This clone was seen a few times. The rearrangement joins TRBV6-5 to TRBJ2-7; 7 positions agree with TRBD1. The CDR3 sequence is 14 residues long. V lost 4 bases, J lost 1 base, and 4 bases stayed unmatched. Germline lookup yields CDR1 MNHEY and CDR2 SVGAGI. The DNA for the CDR3 is TGTGCCAGCAGTTTACAGGGGATTTCCTACGAGCAGTACTTC. This codes for CASSLQGISYEQYF.